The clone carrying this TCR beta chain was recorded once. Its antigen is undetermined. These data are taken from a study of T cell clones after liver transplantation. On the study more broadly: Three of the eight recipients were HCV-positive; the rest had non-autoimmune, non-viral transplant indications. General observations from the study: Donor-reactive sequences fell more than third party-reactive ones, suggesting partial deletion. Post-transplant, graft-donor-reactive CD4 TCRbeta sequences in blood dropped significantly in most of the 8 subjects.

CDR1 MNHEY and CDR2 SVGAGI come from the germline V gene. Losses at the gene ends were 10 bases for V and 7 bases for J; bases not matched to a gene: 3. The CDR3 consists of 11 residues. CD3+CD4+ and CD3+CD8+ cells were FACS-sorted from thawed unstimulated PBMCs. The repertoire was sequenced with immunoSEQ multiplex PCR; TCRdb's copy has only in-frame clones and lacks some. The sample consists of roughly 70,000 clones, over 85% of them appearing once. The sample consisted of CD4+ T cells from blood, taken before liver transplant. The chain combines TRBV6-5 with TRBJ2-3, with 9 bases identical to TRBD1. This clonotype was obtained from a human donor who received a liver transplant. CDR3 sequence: CATQGAYTQYF. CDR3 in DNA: TGTGCCACACAGGGGGCGTATACGCAGTATTTT.